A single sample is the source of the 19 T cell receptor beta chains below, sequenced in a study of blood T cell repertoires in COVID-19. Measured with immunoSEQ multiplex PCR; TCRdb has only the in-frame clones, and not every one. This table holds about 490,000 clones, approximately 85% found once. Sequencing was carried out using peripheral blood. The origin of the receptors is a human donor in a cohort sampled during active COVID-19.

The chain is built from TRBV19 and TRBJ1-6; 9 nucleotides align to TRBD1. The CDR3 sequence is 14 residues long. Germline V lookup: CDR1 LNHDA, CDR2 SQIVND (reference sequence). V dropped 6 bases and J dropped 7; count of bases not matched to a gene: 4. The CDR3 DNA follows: TGTGCCAGTAGACCGGGACAGGGAAATTCACCCCTCCACTTT. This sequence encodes CASRPGQGNSPLHF. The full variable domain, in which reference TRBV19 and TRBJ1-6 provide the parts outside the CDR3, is DGGITQSPKYLFRKEGQNVTLSCEQNLNHDAMYWYRQDPGQGLRLIYYSQIVNDFQKGDIAEGYSVSREKKESFPLTVTSAQKNPTAFYLCASRPGQGNSPLHFGNGTRLTVT.

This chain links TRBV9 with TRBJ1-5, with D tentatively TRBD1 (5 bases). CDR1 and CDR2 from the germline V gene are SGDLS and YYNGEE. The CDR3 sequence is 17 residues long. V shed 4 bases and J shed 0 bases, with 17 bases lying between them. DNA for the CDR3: TGTGCCAGCAGCCCCGGGACTCAAAGTTATAGCAATCAGCCCCAGCATTTT. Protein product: CASSPGTQSYSNQPQHF.

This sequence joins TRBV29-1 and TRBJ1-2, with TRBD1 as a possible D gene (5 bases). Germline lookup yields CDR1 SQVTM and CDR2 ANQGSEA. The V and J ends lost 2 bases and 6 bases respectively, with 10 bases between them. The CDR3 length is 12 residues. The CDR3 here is CSVERGGDGYTF. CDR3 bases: TGCAGCGTTGAAAGGGGTGGGGATGGCTACACCTTC.

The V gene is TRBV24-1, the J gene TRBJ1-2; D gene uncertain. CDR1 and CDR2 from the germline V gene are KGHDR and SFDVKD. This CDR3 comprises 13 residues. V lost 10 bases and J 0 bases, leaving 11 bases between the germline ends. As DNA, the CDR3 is TGTGCCACGTTGGGCGCTACTAACTATGGCTACACCTTC. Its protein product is CATLGATNYGYTF.

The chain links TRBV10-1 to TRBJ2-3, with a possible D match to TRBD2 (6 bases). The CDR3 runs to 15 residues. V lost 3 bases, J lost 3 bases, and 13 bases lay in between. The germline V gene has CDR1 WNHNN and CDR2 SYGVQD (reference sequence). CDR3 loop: CASSDSGYKTDTQYF. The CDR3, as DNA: TGCGCCAGCAGTGATAGCGGATACAAGACAGATACGCAGTATTTT.

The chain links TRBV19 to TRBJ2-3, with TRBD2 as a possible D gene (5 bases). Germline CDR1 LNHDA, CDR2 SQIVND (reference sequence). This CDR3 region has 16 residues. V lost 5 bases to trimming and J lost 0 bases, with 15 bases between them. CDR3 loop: CASSWGLASSTDTQYF. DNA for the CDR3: TGTGCCAGTAGTTGGGGATTAGCGTCTAGCACAGATACGCAGTATTTT.

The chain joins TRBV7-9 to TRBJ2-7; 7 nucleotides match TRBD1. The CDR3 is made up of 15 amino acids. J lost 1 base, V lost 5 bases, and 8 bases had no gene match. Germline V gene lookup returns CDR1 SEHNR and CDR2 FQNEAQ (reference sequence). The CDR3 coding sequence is TGTGCCAGCAGCCCGGACTCGGGACAGTCCTACGAGCAGTACTTC. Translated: CASSPDSGQSYEQYF.

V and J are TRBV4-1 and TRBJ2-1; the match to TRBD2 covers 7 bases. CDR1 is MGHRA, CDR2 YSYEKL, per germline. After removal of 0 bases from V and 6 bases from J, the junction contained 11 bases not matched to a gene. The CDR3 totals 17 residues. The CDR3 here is CASSQDRGTIRLNEQFF. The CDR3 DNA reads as TGCGCCAGCAGCCAAGATCGTGGGACTATCCGACTCAATGAGCAGTTCTTC.

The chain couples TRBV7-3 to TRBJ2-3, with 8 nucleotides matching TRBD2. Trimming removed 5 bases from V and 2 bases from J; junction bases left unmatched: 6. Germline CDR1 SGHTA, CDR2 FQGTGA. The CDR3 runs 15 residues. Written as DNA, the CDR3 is TGTGCCAGCAGCCTTCAAGCGGGGGTCACAGATACGCAGTATTTT. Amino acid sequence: CASSLQAGVTDTQYF.

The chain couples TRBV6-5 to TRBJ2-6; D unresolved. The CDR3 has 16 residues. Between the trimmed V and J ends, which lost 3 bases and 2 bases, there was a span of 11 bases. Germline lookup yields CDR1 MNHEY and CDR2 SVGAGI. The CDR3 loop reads CASSYAQQTGANVLTF. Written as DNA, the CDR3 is TGTGCCAGCAGTTATGCCCAACAAACTGGGGCCAACGTCCTGACTTTC.

The CDR3 nucleotides read TGTGCCAGCAGTCACCAAAACAGGGGGCATAACGGCAATCAGCCCCAGCATTTT. Translation: CASSHQNRGHNGNQPQHF. This sequence joins TRBV5-4 and TRBJ1-5, with TRBD1 matching 9 bases. Losses at the gene ends were 5 bases for V and 2 bases for J; bases not matched to a gene: 14. There are 18 residues in the CDR3. Germline V gene sequence: CDR1 SGHNT, CDR2 YYREEE (reference sequence).

The CDR3 sequence: CASSPGTTGYTF. The CDR3 nucleotides are TGCGCCAGCAGCCCCGGGACAACCGGCTACACCTTC. The chain links TRBV5-1 to TRBJ1-2; possibly TRBD1 for D (6 bases). The CDR3 covers 12 residues. V was shortened by 4 bases and J by 8 bases, with 12 bases between the two germline ends. Germline V lookup: CDR1 SGHRS, CDR2 YFSETQ.

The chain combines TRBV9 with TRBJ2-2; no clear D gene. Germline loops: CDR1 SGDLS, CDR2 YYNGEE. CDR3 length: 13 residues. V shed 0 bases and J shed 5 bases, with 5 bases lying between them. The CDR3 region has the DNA TGTGCCAGCAGCGTAGGGCAAACCGGGGAGCTGTTTTTT. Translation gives CASSVGQTGELFF.

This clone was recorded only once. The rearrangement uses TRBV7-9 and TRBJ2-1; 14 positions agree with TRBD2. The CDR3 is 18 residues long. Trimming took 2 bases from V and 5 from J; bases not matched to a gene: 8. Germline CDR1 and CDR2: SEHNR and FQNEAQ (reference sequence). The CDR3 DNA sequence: TGTGCCAGCAGCTTATCGGAGGGACTAGCGGGAGACCACAATGAGCAGTTCTTC. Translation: CASSLSEGLAGDHNEQFF.

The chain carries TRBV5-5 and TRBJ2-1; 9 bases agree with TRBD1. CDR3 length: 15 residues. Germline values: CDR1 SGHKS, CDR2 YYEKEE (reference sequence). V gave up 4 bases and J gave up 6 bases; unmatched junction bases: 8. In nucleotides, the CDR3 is TGTGCCAGCAGCACCGGACAGGGGCGGATCAATGAGCAGTTCTTC. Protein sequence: CASSTGQGRINEQFF.

This CDR3 is CAISEPGGVAKNIQYF. The CDR3 DNA is TGTGCCATCAGTGAGCCGGGCGGGGTAGCCAAAAACATTCAGTACTTC. The chain has TRBV10-3 and TRBJ2-4; the D gene is possibly TRBD2 (6 bases). V lost 2 bases, J lost 0 bases, and 11 bases lay in between. In germline, CDR1 is ENHRY, CDR2 SYGVKD. This CDR3 is built from 16 residues.

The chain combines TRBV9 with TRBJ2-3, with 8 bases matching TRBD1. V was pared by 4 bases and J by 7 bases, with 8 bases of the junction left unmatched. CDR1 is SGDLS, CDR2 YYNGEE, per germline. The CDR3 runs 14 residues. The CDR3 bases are TGTGCCAGCAGCAATACAGGGGGTGCATATACGCAGTATTTT. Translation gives CASSNTGGAYTQYF.

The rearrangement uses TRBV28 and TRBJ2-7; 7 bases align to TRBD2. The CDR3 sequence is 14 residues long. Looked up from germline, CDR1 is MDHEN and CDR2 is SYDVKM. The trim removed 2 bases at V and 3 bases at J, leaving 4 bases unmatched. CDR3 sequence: CASSLAGVFYEQYF. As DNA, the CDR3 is TGTGCCAGCAGTTTAGCGGGAGTGTTCTACGAGCAGTACTTC.

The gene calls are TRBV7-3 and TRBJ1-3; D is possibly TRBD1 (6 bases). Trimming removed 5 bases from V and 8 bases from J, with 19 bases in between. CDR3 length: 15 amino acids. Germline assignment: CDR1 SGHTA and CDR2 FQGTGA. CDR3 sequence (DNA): TGTGCCAGCAGCCAAACGGACAGAATAGGAGACACCATATATTTT. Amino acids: CASSQTDRIGDTIYF.